This T cell receptor beta chain was retrieved from a study of Ad26.COV2.S vaccination and SARS-CoV-2 variants (dated by TCRdb to the early 2020s). Describing the broader study: Vaccine-arm donors came from COV1001, a multicentre, randomized, double-blind, placebo-controlled phase I-IIa trial of Ad26.COV2.S in healthy adults. Ad26.COV2.S was given intramuscularly at 5x10^10 or 1x10^11 viral particles, as a single shot or as two shots 56 days apart. The specificity and breadth of SARS-CoV-2-reactive T cell receptors after Ad26.COV2.S vaccination were assessed by TCRbeta repertoire sequencing. The TCR-sequenced set comprised about 30 samples: roughly 19 Ad26.COV2.S vaccine recipients, 5 placebo recipients and 8 SARS-CoV-2 convalescent individuals. Trial participants were randomized into five groups of five: low-dose or high-dose Ad26.COV2.S given once or twice, or placebo on both occasions. Throughout the experiments and outcome assessment, investigators stayed blinded to trial group allocation.

As encoded in the germline V gene, CDR1 is MRHNA while CDR2 is SNTAGT. The CDR3 covers 14 residues, taking in both the cysteine and the phenylalanine. Solely the CDR3 DNA is kept, with 42 bases framed from the first base. A distance of 7 bases separates the germline ends of V and J, which lose 3 bases and 0 bases respectively. The sample holds a few counts of this clone. It has no known antigen specificity. No much larger clonotype is one base removed from it; base qualities were not supplied. Other nucleotide sequences from this sample produce the same CDR3. Beyond this particular receptor, the publication reports: Vaccine and placebo recipients had similar non-spike TCR breadth, a finding consistent with the vaccine containing only spike. After vaccination, substantial breadth of spike-specific CD8+ and CD4+ T cell responses was reported. Comparing responses between vaccine doses or regimens was not something the study was powered to do. Ad26.COV2.S recipients had higher spike-specific TCR breadth than placebo recipients (P = 0.0014). According to the authors, total T cell responses may have been underestimated by the TCR breadth and depth analyses.

The immunoSEQ Assay was used to sequence TCRbeta CDR3 regions. After extraction, genomic DNA underwent amplification by bias-controlled multiplex PCR, followed by high-throughput sequencing. As for how the authors treated the data: To quantify the absolute abundance of each unique TCRbeta CDR3 region, sequences were collapsed and filtered. Usable DNA was measured by amplifying reference genes present in all nucleated cells, and TCRbeta template counts were normalized to that usable DNA to estimate T cell fraction. Repertoire TCRs were annotated as SARS-CoV-2-specific when V gene, CDR3 amino acid sequence and J gene were exactly matched to a known reactive TCR set. The reference SARS-CoV-2 TCR set came from MIRA and was filtered for enrichment in COVID-19-positive ImmuneCODE repertoires, removing public or cross-reactive TCRs. Using the MIRA antigens, annotated TCRs were further analysed by specific ORF or by position within an ORF. Depth was the summed frequency of annotated unique rearrangements, while breadth was defined as annotated unique rearrangements over total unique productive rearrangements. Group comparisons of TCR breadth used two-sided Wilcoxon rank-sum tests. This is the immuneACCESS table as TCRdb keeps it, with only in-frame sequences that have V and J called. A part of the clones is gone; compared with another copy, unresolved V genes explain less than half, and the rest is unexplained. V, J and clone size reflect that table, while D and trimming were determined from the DNA. This sample has about 680,000 clones in its table, and 89% of those were observed once. The ten largest clones add up to nearly 1.5% of the sample.

The treatment or condition label corresponds to: 19 received Ad26.COV2.S at low or high dose, single or two shots; roughly five received placebo; per-sample allocation not given. Repertoires of vaccine and placebo recipients were sequenced from samples collected on day 63 after the first injection. Between 29 July and 7 August 2020, Cohort 1b enrolled around 24 adults aged 18-55 years at one site in Boston, USA. As a vaccine, Ad26.COV2.S was a replication-incompetent adenovirus type 26 vector that expressed a prefusion-stabilized SARS-CoV-2 spike protein derived from the original Wuhan strain. The sample in question was peripheral blood, obtained in a trial of Ad26.COV2.S vaccine versus placebo. This TCR was sampled from a person aged 18-60 years who received the Ad26.COV2.S COVID-19 vaccine or a placebo. The chain is encoded by TRBV6-4 joined to TRBJ2-3, with the D gene not clear enough to name. The CDR3: CASSEQPSTDTQYF. The DNA reads TGTGCCAGCAGTGAGCAGCCAAGCACAGATACGCAGTATTTT.